A single sample is the source of the 21 T cell receptor beta chains below, sequenced in a study of blood T cell repertoires in COVID-19. This table comes from immunoSEQ multiplex PCR, and its TCRdb copy is limited to in-frame clones, with some not included. The sample carries under 250,000 clones, around 88% recorded once. Material: peripheral blood. These TCRs come from a woman aged 25 to 45 with COVID-19, enrolled during active disease.

This clone was detected once. Other DNA sequences in this sample translate to the same CDR3. The gene calls are TRBV10-3 and TRBJ2-3; D is perhaps TRBD2 (5 bases). Trimming took 0 bases from V and 3 from J, leaving 7 bases between them. The CDR3 totals 14 residues. Germline V lookup: CDR1 ENHRY, CDR2 SYGVKD. CDR3 in amino acids: CAISESTGTDTQYF. CDR3 coding DNA: TGTGCCATCAGTGAGTCGACGGGGACAGATACGCAGTATTTT.

V is TRBV25-1 and J is TRBJ2-1; 13 bases fit TRBD2. The germline V gene encodes CDR1 MGHDK and CDR2 SYGVNS. This CDR3 is 15 amino acids long. Germline trimming cut 3 bases from V and 7 bases from J; bases unmatched to any gene: 3. The CDR3 DNA follows: TGTGCCAGCAGTGACACTAGCGGGAGGGTGAATGAGCAGTTCTTC. It specifies CASSDTSGRVNEQFF.

This clone was seen a handful of times. This sequence joins TRBV11-3 and TRBJ2-1, with a weak D call TRBD1 (5 bases). CDR1 and CDR2 (germline): SGHNT, YENEEA. The CDR3 consists of 19 residues. The germline V and J ends were trimmed by 2 bases and 8 bases, with 28 bases remaining between them. DNA for the CDR3: TGTGCCAGCAGCTTACGCTTCCAGGGTAAGGGATCATCAGTCGATGAGCAGTTCTTC. It translates to CASSLRFQGKGSSVDEQFF.

This clone appeared once. In nucleotides, the CDR3 is TGTGCCAGCAGTGAAGCAACAAGCTCTGGAAACACCATATATTTT. Translating gives CASSEATSSGNTIYF. The V gene is TRBV6-1, the J gene TRBJ1-3; no definite D call. This CDR3 is built from 15 residues. V lost 0 bases and J 0 bases, leaving 6 bases between the germline ends. The germline gives CDR1 MNHNS, CDR2 SASEGT.

The rearrangement uses TRBV3-1 (or the pseudogene TRBV3-2) and TRBJ2-7, with 11 bases matching TRBD1. The CDR3 length is 16 residues. Germline-derived CDR1 and CDR2 are LGHDT and YNNKEL (reference sequence). V shed 3 bases, J shed 5 bases, and the junction held 9 bases outside the gene matches. The CDR3 DNA sequence: TGTGCCAGCAGCCACCACACCGGGACAGGGGGGAACGAGCAGTACTTC. As protein: CASSHHTGTGGNEQYF.

This rearrangement joins TRBV5-5 to TRBJ1-2, with 9 bases aligning to TRBD1. Trimming at V came to 2 bases and at J to 7 bases, leaving 12 bases not matched to a gene. CDR1 is SGHKS, CDR2 YYEKEE, per germline (reference sequence). The length of the CDR3 is 16 residues. CDR3 DNA: TGTGCCAGCAGCTTATACGAAATAATACAGGGGGCTGGCTACACCTTC. It codes for CASSLYEIIQGAGYTF.

This sequence joins TRBV6-5 and TRBJ2-1; 11 bases align to TRBD2. V lost 7 bases to trimming and J lost 16 bases; unmatched junction nucleotides: 15. In germline, CDR1 is MNHEY, CDR2 SVGAGI. The CDR3 has 14 amino acids. The CDR3 protein is CASKETLAGVPGFF. The CDR3 nucleotides are TGTGCCAGCAAAGAAACACTAGCGGGGGTTCCCGGCTTCTTC.

The chain links TRBV18 to TRBJ2-6; 9 bases agree with TRBD1. V shed 6 bases and J 0 bases; nucleotides not matched to a gene: 6. Germline V gives CDR1 KGHSH, CDR2 LQKENI. The CDR3 runs to 17 residues. CDR3 sequence: CASSLQGASSGANVLTF. The DNA of the CDR3 is TGTGCCAGCTCGCTACAGGGGGCGAGCTCTGGGGCCAACGTCCTGACTTTC.

This chain connects TRBV11-2 to TRBJ1-1; the match to TRBD1 covers 11 bases. The CDR3 contains 14 residues. V shed 8 bases, J shed 3 bases, and the junction held 5 bases outside the gene matches. Looked up from germline, CDR1 is SGHAT and CDR2 is FQNNGV. As DNA, the CDR3 is TGTGCCAGCGTCCGGACAGGGGGCGACACTGAAGCTTTCTTT. Translated, it gives CASVRTGGDTEAFF.

The chain carries TRBV21-1 and TRBJ2-3; the table's TRBD2 call for D was not verified on the DNA. TRBV21-1 corresponds to a pseudogene. The CDR3 extends over 14 amino acids. The DNA for the CDR3 is TGTGCCAGCAGCCCCCGGGGGGTGGTAGATACGCAGTATTTT. It codes for CASSPRGVVDTQYF.

This chain uses TRBV5-6 with TRBJ1-4; 8 bases align to TRBD1. The CDR3 contains 19 residues. Germline CDR1 SGHDT, CDR2 YYEEEE. V was pared by 0 bases and J by 0 bases, with 10 bases of the junction left unmatched. Here the CDR3 DNA reads TGTGCCAGCAGCTTGGCAGGGGACAGGACCTTTGCAACTAATGAAAAACTGTTTTTT. Translation gives CASSLAGDRTFATNEKLFF.

The chain links TRBV24-1 to TRBJ1-5; perhaps TRBD1 as D (6 bases). V was trimmed by 7 bases and J by 4 bases, leaving 10 bases between them. In germline, CDR1 is KGHDR, CDR2 SFDVKD. This CDR3 region has 13 residues. The CDR3, as DNA: TGTGCCACCAGCAGGGGTGGGAATCAGCCCCAGCATTTT. Protein: CATSRGGNQPQHF.

The rearrangement joins TRBV27 to TRBJ1-5; possible D gene TRBD1, 5 bases. CDR3 size: 15 residues. Germline V CDR1 and CDR2: MNHEY, SMNVEV (reference sequence). V gave up 1 base and J gave up 4 bases, with 11 bases separating them. The CDR3 is CASSLFPGNNQPQHF. CDR3 nucleotides: TGTGCCAGCAGTTTATTCCCAGGGAATAATCAGCCCCAGCATTTT.

Here the CDR3 DNA reads TGTGCCAGCACCCGCGGGGACGGGTTAGAGACCCAGTACTTC. This translates into CASTRGDGLETQYF. V gene TRBV28 combines with J gene TRBJ2-5, with D perhaps matching TRBD2 (6 bases). This CDR3 contains 14 residues. CDR1 and CDR2 (germline): MDHEN, SYDVKM. V was cut by 7 bases and J by 4 bases, with 16 bases left in between. The full variable domain, its missing parts supplied by reference TRBV28 and TRBJ2-5, is DVKVTQSSRYLVKRTGEKVFLECVQDMDHENMFWYRQDPGLGLRLIYFSYDVKMKEKGDIPEGYSVSREKKERFSLILESASTNQTSMYLCASTRGDGLETQYFGPGTRLLVL.

The table lists this clone with a count of one. The CDR3 bases are TGTGCCAGCAGACTAACAGGGGGCAGCGGGGAGCTGTTTTTT. It translates to CASRLTGGSGELFF. The V call is TRBV3-1 (or the pseudogene TRBV3-2), the J call TRBJ2-2; TRBD1 aligns across 9 bases. The CDR3 spans 14 residues. The junction had 6 bases not matched to a gene; V was cut back by 6 bases and J by 7 bases. CDR1 is LGHDT, CDR2 YNNKEL, per germline (reference sequence).

The CDR3 sequence is CSASDAGQGAYEQYF. CDR3 DNA sequence: TGCAGTGCTAGTGACGCGGGACAGGGGGCATACGAGCAGTACTTC. V and J are TRBV20-1 and TRBJ2-7, with TRBD1 identical over 12 bases. CDR1 and CDR2 (germline): DFQATT, SNEGSKA (reference sequence). The CDR3 is made up of 15 amino acids. After removal of 3 bases from V and 4 bases from J, the junction contained 7 bases not matched to a gene.

The chain joins TRBV11-1 to TRBJ1-1; possible D gene TRBD1, 6 bases. The CDR3 covers 13 residues. Trimming cost V 3 bases and J 1 base, with 6 bases left between them. In germline, CDR1 is SGHAT, CDR2 FQDESV (reference sequence). The CDR3 bases are TGTGCCAGCAGCTTGGGACAGAACACTGAAGCTTTCTTT. Translating gives CASSLGQNTEAFF.

The chain combines TRBV5-4 with TRBJ2-3; D is undetermined. With 4 bases removed from V and 0 bases from J, the gap between germline ends came to 3 bases. Germline loops: CDR1 SGHNT, CDR2 YYREEE (reference sequence). The CDR3 is made up of 12 amino acids. CDR3 loop: CASSHSTDTQYF. CDR3 bases: TGTGCCAGCAGCCATAGCACAGATACGCAGTATTTT.

The chain has TRBV9 and TRBJ2-1; D possibly corresponds to TRBD2 (6 bases). The CDR3 sequence is 12 residues long. V shed 3 bases and J shed 9 bases, with 10 bases lying between them. Germline values: CDR1 SGDLS, CDR2 YYNGEE. CDR3 loop: CASSGGGPEQFF. The CDR3 DNA reads TGTGCCAGCAGCGGTGGAGGGCCTGAGCAGTTCTTC.

The rearrangement links TRBV19 to TRBJ2-3, with D perhaps matching TRBD2 (6 bases). This CDR3 spans 15 amino acids. The V gene's germline CDR1 is LNHDA and CDR2 SQIVND (reference sequence). V lost 1 base and J lost 6, with 14 bases in between. The CDR3 nucleotides read TGTGCCAGTAGTATAGGTGGCGGGGAAGCTGATACGCAGTATTTT. It is translated as CASSIGGGEADTQYF.

The genes are TRBV15 and TRBJ2-2, with D maybe TRBD1 (6 bases). Trimming removed 11 bases at V and 1 base at J, with 11 bases between. This CDR3 is 13 amino acids long. Germline V gene sequence: CDR1 LNHNV, CDR2 YYDKDF (reference sequence). CDR3 loop: CAAETGNTGELFF. The CDR3 DNA reads TGTGCCGCCGAGACAGGGAACACCGGGGAGCTGTTTTTT. The full variable domain, its missing parts supplied by reference TRBV15 and TRBJ2-2, is DAMVIQNPRYQVTQFGKPVTLSCSQTLNHNVMYWYQQKSSQAPKLLFHYYDKDFNNEADTPDNFQSRRPNTSFCFLDIRSPGLGDTAMYLCAAETGNTGELFFGEGSRLTVL.